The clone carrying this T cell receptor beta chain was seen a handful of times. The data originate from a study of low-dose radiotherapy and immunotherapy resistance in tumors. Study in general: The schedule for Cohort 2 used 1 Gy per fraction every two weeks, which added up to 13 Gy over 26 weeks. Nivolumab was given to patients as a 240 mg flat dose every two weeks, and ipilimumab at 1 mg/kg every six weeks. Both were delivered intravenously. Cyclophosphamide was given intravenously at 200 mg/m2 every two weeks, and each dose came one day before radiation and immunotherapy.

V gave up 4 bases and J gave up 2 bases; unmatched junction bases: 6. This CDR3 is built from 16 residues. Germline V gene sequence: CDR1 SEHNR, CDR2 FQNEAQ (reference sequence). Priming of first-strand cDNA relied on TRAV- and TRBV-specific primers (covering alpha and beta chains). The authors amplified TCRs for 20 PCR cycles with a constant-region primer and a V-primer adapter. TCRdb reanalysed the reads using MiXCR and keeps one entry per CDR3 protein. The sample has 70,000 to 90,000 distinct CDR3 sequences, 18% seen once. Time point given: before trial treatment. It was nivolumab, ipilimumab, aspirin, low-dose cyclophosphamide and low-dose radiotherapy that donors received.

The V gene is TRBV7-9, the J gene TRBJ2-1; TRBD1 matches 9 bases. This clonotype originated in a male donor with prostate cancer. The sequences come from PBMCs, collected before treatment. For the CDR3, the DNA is TGTGCCAGCAGCTACCCGGGACAGGGCGCCTACAATGAGCAGTTCTTC. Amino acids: CASSYPGQGAYNEQFF.